This is a list of T cell receptor beta chains from one sample in a study of early T cells in non-severe SARS-CoV-2 infection. TCRdb re-analysed the 5' RACE reads in MiXCR, keeping a single row per CDR3 protein. The table records tens of thousands of distinct CDR3 sequences, less than 15% of them present only once. The specimen was whole blood. The receptors originated from an adult who was a healthcare worker with PCR-confirmed SARS-CoV-2 infection or an uninfected control (not recorded which). Each CDR3 is given with its conserved first and last residue. Each record gives: J gene, clone size, V gene, D gene, CDR3 protein, CDR3 DNA. A D gene is named only where the DNA matches it firmly. Size is omitted from some rows. Given values are once, few, many or a class for expanded clones.

>TRBJ1-2|many|TRBV27|TRBD1
CASSLTGGASLNYGYTF
TGTGCCAGCAGTTTAACAGGGGGCGCTTCCCTTAACTATGGCTACACCTTC
>TRBJ1-1|NA|TRBV7-6|NA
CASSLREGNTEAFF
TGTGCCAGCAGCTTACGGGAGGGAAACACTGAAGCTTTCTTT
>TRBJ2-3|few|TRBV23-1|TRBD2
CASSQSLSGGAADTQYF
TGCGCCAGCAGTCAATCGTTAAGCGGGGGGGCGGCAGATACGCAGTATTTT
>TRBJ2-3|NA|TRBV24-1|NA
CATSELRTDTQYF
TGTGCCACCAGTGAACTTCGCACAGATACGCAGTATTTT
>TRBJ1-1|NA|TRBV20-1|NA
CSASQGSPEAFF
TGCAGTGCTAGTCAGGGATCCCCTGAAGCTTTCTTT
>TRBJ2-5|NA|TRBV5-1|TRBD2
CASGSSGLQETQYF
TGCGCCAGCGGATCTAGCGGCTTACAAGAGACCCAGTACTTC
>TRBJ2-1|NA|TRBV12-3/TRBV12-4|TRBD2
CASSFGLAGYNEQFF
TGTGCCAGCAGTTTTGGGCTAGCGGGGTACAATGAGCAGTTCTTC
>TRBJ2-5|many|TRBV28|TRBD2
CASKTGLAGEQETQYF
TGTGCCAGCAAGACCGGGCTAGCGGGGGAGCAAGAGACCCAGTACTTC
>TRBJ2-7|few|TRBV28|NA
CASSPPGQQYF
TGTGCCAGCAGCCCCCCAGGGCAGCAGTACTTC
>TRBJ2-3|few|TRBV29-1|TRBD1
CSDDRGTDTQYF
TGCAGCGATGACAGGGGTACAGATACGCAGTATTTT
>TRBJ1-1|NA|TRBV7-9|NA
CASSSTAADTEAFF
TGTGCCAGCAGCTCCACAGCCGCTGACACTGAAGCTTTCTTT
>TRBJ2-7|NA|TRBV7-9|NA
CASSPQTPYEQYF
TGTGCCAGCAGCCCTCAGACCCCCTACGAGCAGTACTTC
>TRBJ1-1|many|TRBV14|NA
CASSHWRTVNTEAFF
TGTGCCAGCAGCCATTGGAGGACGGTAAACACTGAAGCTTTCTTT
>TRBJ2-1|many|TRBV7-9|TRBD1
CASSLGQGGRNEQFF
TGTGCCAGCAGCCTGGGACAGGGAGGCCGCAATGAGCAGTTCTTC
>TRBJ2-1|many|TRBV6-8|NA
CASPVAGWNEQFF
TGTGCCAGCCCAGTTGCGGGATGGAATGAGCAGTTCTTC
>TRBJ2-5|once|TRBV12-3/TRBV12-4|NA
CASLPGGRGLRETQYF
TGTGCCAGCCTCCCGGGGGGCAGGGGTTTGCGAGAGACCCAGTACTTC